The text below deals with one TCR beta chain. Its antigen is unidentified. Each cDNA molecule carried a unique molecular identifier. One entry per CDR3 protein results from TCRdb running MiXCR on the 5' RACE reads. The sample includes 60,000 to 75,000 distinct CDR3 sequences, roughly an eighth seen only once; the top ten take 5% to 7%. These data are taken from a study of early T cells in non-severe SARS-CoV-2 infection. Turning to the study itself: Chains stayed unpaired after sequencing of bulk RNA from unsorted whole blood.

Study results and caveats: VDJdb matching favored anti-spike CD8 responses, missing private and CD4 specificities.

The sequences come from whole blood, collected at baseline. The receptor's source is an adult who was a healthcare worker with PCR-confirmed SARS-CoV-2 infection or an uninfected control (not recorded which).

The CDR3 here is CASSPIAEPGKFF. CDR3 DNA: TGTGCCAGCAGCCCCATAGCGGAGCCGGGAAAGTTCTTC. The chain uses TRBV5-4 and TRBJ2-1; TRBD2 is a possible D gene (6 bases). The CDR3 extends over 13 amino acids. CDR1 is SGHNT and CDR2 is YYREEE in the germline V gene (reference sequence). Trimming removed 4 bases at V and 14 bases at J, with 19 bases between.